This T cell receptor beta chain stems from a study of blood T cells in healthy people across ages. Together with a sample-barcoded 5' primer, a J-beta primer mix was included in a second PCR lasting roughly 7 to 11 cycles. TCRdb re-analysed the 5' RACE reads in MiXCR, keeping a single row per CDR3 protein. Altogether roughly 680,000 distinct CDR3 sequences are present, 45% to 50% being singletons, with the ten largest covering 25% to 35%. Worth noting for this clonotype: Germline and junction disagree at one end, which may indicate a read error.

Sequenced sample: blood. This TCR was recovered from a woman aged 55-75 years in good health.

In DNA, the CDR3 is TGTGCCATCAGTGACTCGTGGGGGCGACAAGAGATCCAGTACTTC. It translates to CAISDSWGRQEIQYF. This chain joins TRBV10-3 and TRBJ2-5, with D maybe TRBD1 (6 bases). The germline CDR1 and CDR2 sequences are ENHRY and SYGVKD. The CDR3 is 15 amino acids.